The clone carrying this T cell receptor (beta chain) appeared a few times. As yet, its antigen is unknown. The data stem from a study of early T cells in non-severe SARS-CoV-2 infection. The study, taken as a whole, reports: The matching step, a VDJdb search, favored anti-spike CD8 responses and missed private and CD4 specificities.

The protocol attached unique molecular identifiers to individual cDNA molecules. MiXCR, applied by TCRdb to the 5' RACE reads, yields one record per CDR3 protein. The sample includes tens of thousands of distinct CDR3 sequences, 11% to 15% of them seen just once. Losses at the gene ends were 3 bases for V and 5 bases for J; bases not matched to a gene: 3. CDR3 length equals 13 residues. Germline V gives CDR1 DFQATT, CDR2 SNEGSKA (reference sequence). This clonotype was sampled from an adult who was a healthcare worker with PCR-confirmed SARS-CoV-2 infection or an uninfected control (not recorded which). V gene TRBV20-1 combines with J gene TRBJ1-5; TRBD1 aligns across 8 bases. The sample was whole blood. CDR3 sequence (DNA): TGCAGTGCTAGTCAGGGGGCTGATCAGCCCCAGCATTTT. Translated, it gives CSASQGADQPQHF.